The clone carrying this T cell receptor (beta chain) was seen ten or more times. Different DNA sequences within this sample yield the same CDR3. The data stem from a study of T cell changes during pregnancy in multiple sclerosis. The table came from immunoSEQ multiplex PCR; TCRdb's copy has only in-frame clones and leaves some out. The table includes tens of thousands of clones, 90% detected once. The CDR3 runs to 15 residues. V was shortened by 4 bases and J by 7 bases, with 14 bases between the two germline ends. Germline V lookup: CDR1 MRHNA, CDR2 SNTAGT. The material sequenced was CD8+ T cells from peripheral blood mononuclear cells, taken before pregnancy. V and J are TRBV6-4 and TRBJ1-6, with a tentative D call TRBD1 (6 bases). This TCR derives from a female donor with multiple sclerosis, enrolled in a pregnancy study. In nucleotides, the CDR3 is TGTGCCAGCAGTGCCGGGGCAGGGGCGAATTCACCCCTCCACTTT. Residues: CASSAGAGANSPLHF.